This passage covers 29 T cell receptor beta chains from one sample sequenced in a study of control samples from healthy donors and cancer patients. The data were produced by immunoSEQ multiplex PCR, yet TCRdb's version contains in-frame clones alone and is incomplete. The sample comprises 100,000 or so clones, approximately 90% of which are singletons, and about 2.5% rests with the top ten. Sequenced: blood. These receptors all come from a young woman in good health.

For the CDR3, the DNA is TGTGCCAGCGACAGGGCCACTGAAGCTTTCTTT. It specifies CASDRATEAFF. J is TRBJ1-1 and V is TRBV6-5; 7 bases are a match to TRBD1. The CDR3 has 11 residues. From germline, CDR1 is MNHEY and CDR2 SVGAGI. J was trimmed by 4 bases and V by 8 bases; bases with no gene match: 1.

The chain uses TRBV10-1 and TRBJ2-7; 7 bases align to TRBD2. The CDR3 sequence is 14 residues long. CDR1 and CDR2 (germline): WNHNN, SYGVQD (reference sequence). The V gene end was trimmed by 5 bases and the J gene end by 6 bases; junction bases not matched to a gene: 10. The CDR3, as DNA: TGCGCCAGCAGTTCTAGCGGAAAGACTCCCGAGCAGTACTTC. It specifies CASSSSGKTPEQYF.

As regards this clone: The same CDR3 also results from other DNA sequences found in this sample. This sequence joins TRBV4-1 and TRBJ1-1; D not certain. The CDR3 spans 13 residues. Per germline, CDR1 MGHRA and CDR2 YSYEKL. With 0 bases removed from V and 1 base from J, the gap between germline ends came to 3 bases. DNA for the CDR3: TGCGCCAGCAGCCAAGAAACGAACACTGAAGCTTTCTTT. Protein: CASSQETNTEAFF.

This rearrangement joins TRBV30 to TRBJ2-1; 7 nucleotides line up with TRBD2. The germline V gene encodes CDR1 GTSNPN and CDR2 SVGIG (reference sequence). Losses at the gene ends were 1 base for V and 3 bases for J; bases not matched to a gene: 3. The CDR3 spans 14 residues. The CDR3 sequence is CAWSGLAFYNEQFF. The CDR3 bases are TGTGCCTGGAGTGGACTAGCTTTCTACAATGAGCAGTTCTTC.

As concerns this clone: The DNA is left out, because the CDR3 cannot be placed on it with certainty; the CDR3 is given as TCRdb lists it. The chain is built from TRBV30 and TRBJ1-6; TRBD1, the table's D call, lacks a check against the DNA. The CDR3 spans 13 residues, counting both ends. Germline CDR1 GTSNPN, CDR2 SVGIG (reference sequence). CDR3 residues: CAWGIGATGLHHF.

As for this clone: Germline and junction disagree at one end, which may indicate a read error. Other nucleotide sequences in the sample specify the same CDR3. The chain is built from TRBV10-2 and TRBJ1-1; 7 bases map to TRBD1. This CDR3 spans 11 amino acids. Germline CDR1 is WSHSY and CDR2 is SAAADI. The CDR3 sequence: CASSEDRVAFF. CDR3 DNA: TGCGCCAGCAGTGAAGACAGGGTAGCTTTTTTT.

The J gene is TRBJ1-5, the V gene TRBV6-6; 7 positions match TRBD1. Trimming cost V 0 bases and J 6 bases; bases outside gene matches: 5. CDR1 is MNHNY, CDR2 SVGAGI, per germline (reference sequence). This CDR3 comprises 15 residues. In DNA form, the CDR3 reads TGTGCCAGCAGTTACTCTGGCAGGGGGGGTCAGCCCCAGCATTTT. Translation gives CASSYSGRGGQPQHF.

The V gene is TRBV10-1, the J gene TRBJ2-7, with TRBD2 matching 7 bases. V gave up 8 bases and J gave up 2 bases; unmatched junction bases: 9. In germline, CDR1 is WNHNN, CDR2 SYGVQD (reference sequence). The CDR3 is 14 residues long. The CDR3: CASLGSGIPYEQYF. The CDR3 DNA is TGCGCCAGCCTGGGAAGCGGGATTCCCTACGAGCAGTACTTC.

The rearrangement uses TRBV9 and TRBJ1-1, with D uncertain. The CDR3 has 14 amino acids. V lost 4 bases and J lost 0, with 10 bases in between. Germline V gives CDR1 SGDLS, CDR2 YYNGEE. The CDR3 protein is CASSPGTLNTEAFF. In DNA form, the CDR3 reads TGTGCCAGCAGCCCGGGTACCCTGAACACTGAAGCTTTCTTT.

The chain employs TRBV4-3 and TRBJ1-5; 12 nucleotides align to TRBD1. Trimming cost V 0 bases and J 4 bases; bases outside gene matches: 10. Germline assignment: CDR1 LGHNA and CDR2 YSLEER. The CDR3 loop spans 19 amino acids. The CDR3 DNA follows: TGCGCCAGCAGCCAAGATTGGGGACCGGGACAGGGGGCGAATCAGCCCCAGCATTTT. As protein: CASSQDWGPGQGANQPQHF.

The chain employs TRBV24-1 and TRBJ1-5; D not resolved. Germline V gene data show CDR1 as KGHDR and CDR2 as SFDVKD. The CDR3 length is 15 residues. V lost 3 bases and J 1 base, leaving 9 bases between the germline ends. The CDR3 here is CATSDPAGSNQPQHF. CDR3 DNA sequence: TGTGCCACCAGTGATCCAGCCGGGAGCAATCAGCCCCAGCATTTT.

The chain uses TRBV30 and TRBJ1-3; D remains ambiguous. The CDR3 extends over 12 amino acids. Deletions cut 2 bases from V and 6 bases from J, with 8 bases between. CDR1 is GTSNPN and CDR2 is SVGIG in the germline V gene (reference sequence). DNA of the CDR3: TGTGCCTGGAGTCCAGGAATAAACACCATATATTTT. Residues: CAWSPGINTIYF.

The chain couples TRBV11-2 to TRBJ1-4; 11 nucleotides match TRBD1. Germline trimming cut 4 bases from V and 7 bases from J; bases unmatched to any gene: 5. Germline V lookup: CDR1 SGHAT, CDR2 FQNNGV. The CDR3 loop spans 15 amino acids. The CDR3 DNA follows: TGTGCCAGCAGCTGGACAGGGGGCGCCGGTGAAAAACTGTTTTTT. As protein: CASSWTGGAGEKLFF.

The rearrangement uses TRBV19 and TRBJ1-3; D remains unclear. The length of the CDR3 is 15 residues. Trimming cost V 4 bases and J 0 bases, with 10 bases left between them. Looked up from germline, CDR1 is LNHDA and CDR2 is SQIVND (reference sequence). The CDR3 sequence: CASSTPAYSGNTIYF. CDR3 bases: TGTGCCAGTAGTACCCCAGCCTACTCTGGAAACACCATATATTTT.

This chain uses TRBV30 with TRBJ2-2; tentative D call: TRBD1 (5 bases). The CDR3 runs to 15 residues. Between the trimmed V and J ends, which lost 3 bases and 5 bases, there was a span of 16 bases. Looked up from germline, CDR1 is GTSNPN and CDR2 is SVGIG (reference sequence). The chain's CDR3 is CAWSRAREGTGELFF. For the CDR3, the DNA is TGTGCCTGGAGCCGGGCCAGGGAAGGGACCGGGGAGCTGTTTTTT. The entire variable domain, with the rest obtained from reference TRBV30 and TRBJ2-2, is as follows: SQTIHQWPATLVQPVGSPLSLECTVEGTSNPNLYWYRQAAGRGLQLLFYSVGIGQISSEVPQNLSASRPQDRQFILSSKKLLLSDSGFYLCAWSRAREGTGELFFGEGSRLTVL.

The J gene is TRBJ1-1, the V gene TRBV24-1; D remains unclear. Germline assignment: CDR1 KGHDR and CDR2 SFDVKD. The CDR3 is 15 amino acids. V was pared by 6 bases and J by 2 bases, with 15 bases between. The CDR3 DNA is TGTGCCACCAGTCAAGGAAGAGGGCGCAACACTGAAGCTTTCTTT. Amino acids: CATSQGRGRNTEAFF.

The chain joins TRBV3-1 (or the pseudogene TRBV3-2) to TRBJ1-2, with unresolved D. CDR3 length: 13 residues. Germline CDR1 LGHDT, CDR2 YNNKEL (reference sequence). V was trimmed by 3 bases and J by 7 bases, leaving 12 bases between them. The CDR3 DNA reads as TGTGCCAGCAGCCACTCCGGGCGTAGTGGCTACACCTTC. It encodes CASSHSGRSGYTF.

The rearrangement joins TRBV19 to TRBJ2-5; 16 bases are shared with TRBD2. There are 17 residues in the CDR3. Germline V CDR1 and CDR2: LNHDA, SQIVND (reference sequence). V was pared by 4 bases and J by 4 bases, with 6 bases of the junction left unmatched. This CDR3 reads CASSKGLAGGRGETQYF. CDR3 DNA: TGTGCCAGTAGTAAGGGACTAGCGGGGGGGCGTGGAGAGACCCAGTACTTC.

This chain connects TRBV7-2 to TRBJ2-7; no firm D call. Germline V gives CDR1 SGHTA, CDR2 FQGNSA. The CDR3 has 14 amino acids. Trimming shortened V by 3 bases and J by 2 bases, and 11 bases separated the two germline ends. The CDR3 region is CASSFVKGPYEQYF. The CDR3 nucleotides read TGTGCCAGCAGCTTTGTCAAGGGCCCCTACGAGCAGTACTTC.

The rearrangement links TRBV27 to TRBJ1-1, with D hard to call. Germline V gene data show CDR1 as MNHEY and CDR2 as SMNVEV (reference sequence). The V and J ends lost 5 bases and 8 bases respectively, with 9 bases between them. There are 11 residues in the CDR3. This CDR3 reads CASSLFGEAFF. The CDR3 DNA is TGTGCCAGCAGTCTATTTGGCGAAGCTTTCTTT.

V is TRBV27 and J is TRBJ2-7; 8 nucleotides agree with TRBD2. This CDR3 contains 13 residues. CDR1 is MNHEY, CDR2 SMNVEV, per germline (reference sequence). J lost 4 bases, V lost 5 bases, and 4 bases had no gene match. CDR3 residues: CASSPRGGYEQYF. CDR3 nucleotides: TGTGCCAGCAGTCCTCGGGGGGGTTACGAGCAGTACTTC.

This chain joins TRBV21-1 and TRBJ1-2. TRBV21-1 is deemed a pseudogene. The CDR3 is made up of 20 amino acids. CDR3 region: CASSEPHRMGGGLKSSGYTF. In nucleotides, the CDR3 is TGTGCCAGCAGCGAACCCCACCGTATGGGGGGCGGGTTAAAATCCTCTGGCTACACCTTC.

V is TRBV27 and J is TRBJ1-2, with 7 positions matching TRBD1. CDR1 and CDR2 (germline): MNHEY, SMNVEV (reference sequence). This CDR3 has 15 amino acids. V dropped 6 bases and J dropped 1; count of bases not matched to a gene: 8. The CDR3 sequence: CASSPGGQDNYGYTF. The CDR3 DNA reads TGTGCCAGCAGCCCAGGGGGACAAGATAACTATGGCTACACCTTC.

V is TRBV19 and J is TRBJ1-5; unclear D gene. Looked up from germline, CDR1 is LNHDA and CDR2 is SQIVND (reference sequence). V gave up 3 bases and J gave up 1 base, with 22 bases separating them. The CDR3 is 19 amino acids. For the CDR3, the DNA is TGTGCCAGTAGTATCCTCGCAACGGCAGGCCTTGGGAGCAATCAGCCCCAGCATTTT. Translated, it gives CASSILATAGLGSNQPQHF.

This chain links TRBV4-1 with TRBJ2-7, with D uncertain. The CDR3 totals 13 residues. Between the trimmed V and J ends, which lost 4 bases and 7 bases, there was a span of 14 bases. In germline, CDR1 is MGHRA, CDR2 YSYEKL. CDR3 sequence reads: CASSLPGAWEQYF. The CDR3 DNA sequence: TGCGCCAGCAGCCTCCCGGGTGCGTGGGAGCAGTACTTC.

This sequence joins TRBV4-2 and TRBJ2-1; tentatively, D is TRBD2 (6 bases). Germline CDR1 and CDR2: LGHNA and YNFKEQ. V was shortened by 0 bases and J by 6 bases, with 18 bases between the two germline ends. CDR3 size: 17 residues. CDR3 coding DNA: TGTGCCAGCAGCCAAGATCCCAGGACTAACCCGTCCAATGAGCAGTTCTTC. Translation: CASSQDPRTNPSNEQFF.

The rearrangement uses TRBV11-2 and TRBJ2-1, with unresolved D. CDR1 and CDR2 from the germline V gene are SGHAT and FQNNGV. Trimming left V 5 bases short and J 8 bases short, with 13 bases between. The length of the CDR3 is 13 residues. This chain's CDR3 is CASSKDLRDEQFF. CDR3 bases: TGTGCCAGCAGCAAGGATCTGCGCGATGAGCAGTTCTTC. The whole variable domain, filled in from reference TRBV11-2 and TRBJ2-1, reads EAGVAQSPRYKIIEKRQSVAFWCNPISGHATLYWYQQILGQGPKLLIQFQNNGVVDDSQLPKDRFSAERLKGVDSTLKIQPAKLEDSAVYLCASSKDLRDEQFFGPGTRLTVL.

The rearrangement uses TRBV6-5 and TRBJ2-3; the match to TRBD2 covers 13 bases. The V gene end was trimmed by 6 bases and the J gene end by 4 bases; junction bases not matched to a gene: 4. The germline V gene has CDR1 MNHEY and CDR2 SVGAGI. The CDR3 length is 15 residues. The CDR3 reads CASSSGLAGADTQYF. CDR3 in DNA: TGTGCCAGCAGCTCCGGACTAGCGGGGGCAGATACGCAGTATTTT.

The rearrangement uses TRBV11-3 and TRBJ2-5; the match to TRBD1 covers 8 bases. The junction had 1 base not matched to a gene; V was cut back by 1 base and J by 0 bases. Germline V lookup: CDR1 SGHNT, CDR2 YENEEA. The CDR3 totals 15 residues. The CDR3 here is CASSLGQGHQETQYF. The CDR3 DNA reads TGTGCCAGCAGCTTAGGACAGGGGCACCAAGAGACCCAGTACTTC.